The 19 T cell receptor beta chains listed next were all sequenced from one sample in a study of human T cells and chemical hapten exposure (dated by TCRdb to the early 2020s). The library was produced with RACE. The run used a NextSeq 500. Using fastp trimming at Q25 and MiXCR clonotype assembly, TCRdb reanalyzed the public sequencing data and kept in-frame beta chains. All rows with the same CDR3 protein become a single entry with the most common DNA and genes. This sample has under 130,000 distinct CDR3 sequences in its table, and approximately 36% of those were observed once. Roughly 2.5% of the sample rests with the top ten. In light of the paper, this sample's time point label describes: patch test 3, about 24 weeks after DPC sensitization. The treatment or condition label, as the study defines it: therapeutic diphenylcyclopropenone sensitization with weekly scalp DPC. The sequencing here drew on whole blood, taken in connection with sensitization to the hapten diphenylcyclopropenone (DPC). Receptors originate from a man aged 40-49 years with alopecia areata. Some clones in this sample may be carry-over from other donors' samples.

This sequence joins TRBV18 and TRBJ2-1; perhaps TRBD2 as D (5 bases). The CDR3 consists of 14 residues. The V gene's germline CDR1 is KGHSH and CDR2 LQKENI. V was cut by 3 bases and J by 7 bases, with 13 bases left in between. CDR3 protein: CASSPVAGGNEQFF. CDR3 nucleotide sequence: TGTGCCAGCTCACCGGTGGCGGGTGGAAATGAGCAGTTCTTC.

This clonotype was picked up a small number of times. The CDR3 bases are TGTGCCAGCAGCTTTTCTGGAAGCTCCTACAATGAGCAGTTCTTC. Translation: CASSFSGSSYNEQFF. The chain combines TRBV7-2 with TRBJ2-1; no clear D. This CDR3 has 15 amino acids. Trimming stripped 3 bases from V and 0 bases from J, with 9 bases between. The germline V gene has CDR1 SGHTA and CDR2 FQGNSA.

There are a few counts of this clonotype. J is TRBJ2-6 and V is TRBV12-3 or TRBV12-4; D is ambiguous. This CDR3 region has 18 residues. Trimming left V 5 bases short and J 0 bases short, with 17 bases between. DNA for the CDR3: TGTGCCAGCAGTCCTACAGTCGCTTCCCCCTCTGGGGCCAACGTCCTGACTTTC. Translated, it gives CASSPTVASPSGANVLTF.

This chain links TRBV7-2 with TRBJ1-1; D remains unclear. Trimming removed 0 bases at V and 6 bases at J, with 17 bases between. This CDR3 is 16 amino acids long. Germline V gene lookup returns CDR1 SGHTA and CDR2 FQGNSA. CDR3 DNA: TGTGCCAGCAGCTTAGCTATCGGTGTCCCTGGGGCTGAAGCTTTCTTT. Its translation is CASSLAIGVPGAEAFF.

This clonotype was seen only a few times. The chain carries TRBV6-2 or TRBV6-3 and TRBJ1-2; no firm D call. This CDR3 is built from 12 residues. V lost 3 bases and J 6 bases, leaving 8 bases between the germline ends. Germline CDR1 MNHEY, CDR2 SVGEGT. The CDR3 nucleotides read TGTGCCAGCAGTTATCCGCATAATGGCTACACCTTC. As protein: CASSYPHNGYTF.

This clonotype was detected a few times. The chain has TRBV20-1 and TRBJ2-4; 7 positions agree with TRBD1. J was trimmed by 2 bases and V by 4 bases; bases with no gene match: 11. The V gene's germline CDR1 is DFQATT and CDR2 SNEGSKA (reference sequence). The CDR3 loop spans 16 amino acids. CDR3 in amino acids: CSATRTGPLTKNIQYF. CDR3 sequence (DNA): TGCAGTGCTACCCGGACAGGACCTCTAACCAAAAACATTCAGTACTTC.

This clonotype showed up just once. This rearrangement joins TRBV5-5 to TRBJ1-3; a weak D match, TRBD1 (6 bases). The CDR3 contains 14 residues. Trimming removed 3 bases at V and 4 bases at J, with 11 bases between. The V gene's germline CDR1 is SGHKS and CDR2 YYEKEE (reference sequence). Here the CDR3 DNA reads TGTGCCAGCAGCTGGGGGGCTACCGGAAACACCATATATTTT. This encodes CASSWGATGNTIYF.

The genes are TRBV4-2 and TRBJ2-7; 8 bases are shared with TRBD2. V was pared by 4 bases and J by 3 bases, with 14 bases of the junction left unmatched. This CDR3 has 17 residues. Per the germline V gene, CDR1 is LGHNA and CDR2 is YNFKEQ. CDR3 residues: CASSRSRGTRENYEQYV. The DNA of the CDR3 is TGTGCCAGCAGCCGAAGCCGCGGGACTAGGGAAAACTACGAGCAGTACGTC.

This clonotype was observed a handful of times. The CDR3 DNA follows: TGCGCCAGCAGCTTGGCCATAGGGGAAAACATTCAGTACTTC. Translation gives CASSLAIGENIQYF. The chain has TRBV5-1 and TRBJ2-4; tentatively, D is TRBD1 (5 bases). The germline V gene encodes CDR1 SGHRS and CDR2 YFSETQ. Trimming stripped 0 bases from V and 5 bases from J, with 9 bases between. CDR3 length: 14 residues. Full variable domain (rest looked up from reference TRBV5-1 and TRBJ2-4): KAGVTQTPRYLIKTRGQQVTLSCSPISGHRSVSWYQQTPGQGLQFLFEYFSETQRNKGNFPGRFSGRQFSNSRSEMNVSTLELGDSALYLCASSLAIGENIQYFGAGTRLSVL.

This clonotype appeared a few times. V and J are TRBV29-1 and TRBJ2-1, with 11 bases identical to TRBD2. V trimming: 7 bases; J trimming: 6 bases; junction bases outside the gene matches: 8. The germline V gene has CDR1 SQVTM and CDR2 ANQGSEA. The CDR3 is 14 residues long. CDR3 nucleotides: TGCAGCGCTGATATAGCGGGAGGGTTCAATGAGCAGTTCTTC. Protein product: CSADIAGGFNEQFF.

This clonotype was detected only a few times. The gene calls are TRBV7-2 and TRBJ2-5; 9 bases fit TRBD2. This CDR3 is 15 amino acids long. J lost 5 bases, V lost 3 bases, and 7 bases had no gene match. From germline, CDR1 is SGHTA and CDR2 FQGNSA. The chain's CDR3 is CASSFFRGGEETQYF. The CDR3 region has the DNA TGTGCCAGCAGCTTCTTTCGCGGGGGGGAGGAGACCCAGTACTTC.

The chain employs TRBV10-3 and TRBJ2-1; 13 bases are shared with TRBD2. Germline CDR1 is ENHRY and CDR2 is SYGVKD. This CDR3 has 15 residues. Trimming removed 6 bases from V and 9 bases from J; junction bases left unmatched: 8. In DNA, the CDR3 is TGTGCCATCAGCCAAGGACTAGCGGGAGATAGTGAGCAGTTCTTC. Protein: CAISQGLAGDSEQFF.

V and J are TRBV5-1 and TRBJ2-5; D tentatively fits TRBD1 or TRBD2 (7 bases each). The CDR3 length is 15 residues. Per the germline V gene, CDR1 is SGHRS and CDR2 is YFSETQ. The ends were cut back, 4 bases at V and 5 bases at J, with 18 bases in the middle. CDR3 in DNA: TGCGCCAGCAGCCCAGGGGGGGGCGACCTGGAGACCCAGTACTTC. This translates into CASSPGGGDLETQYF.

The DNA for the CDR3 is TGTGCCAGCATGAAGACAGGGGATTGTTCCTACGAGCAGTACGTC. As protein: CASMKTGDCSYEQYV. The chain combines TRBV6-1 with TRBJ2-7; 8 nucleotides match TRBD1. Germline CDR1 reads MNHNS; CDR2 reads SASEGT. The CDR3 contains 15 residues. The trim removed 7 bases at V and 1 base at J, leaving 9 bases unmatched.

The sample holds one count of this clonotype. This chain links TRBV20-1 with TRBJ2-3, with 12 bases aligning to TRBD1. CDR3 length: 16 amino acids. Germline CDR1 and CDR2: DFQATT and SNEGSKA (reference sequence). The V segment lost 3 bases and the J segment 4 bases; nucleotides outside the gene matches: 8. This CDR3 reads CSARMAGTGGADTQYF. The CDR3, as DNA: TGCAGTGCTAGGATGGCCGGGACAGGGGGCGCAGATACGCAGTATTTT.

This chain connects TRBV14 to TRBJ2-3, with D possibly TRBD2 on 5 matching bases. Trimming left V 6 bases short and J 7 bases short, with 20 bases between. The germline CDR1 and CDR2 sequences are SGHDN and FVKESK. The CDR3 is 15 residues long. This chain's CDR3 is CASSKSGTIRYTQYF. The CDR3 DNA reads as TGTGCCAGCAGTAAAAGCGGCACTATTCGGTATACGCAGTATTTT.

The chain combines TRBV6-2 or TRBV6-3 with TRBJ1-5, with 7 bases lining up with TRBD1. Germline values: CDR1 MNHEY, CDR2 SVGEGT. The CDR3 runs 14 residues. V was clipped by 6 bases and J by 3 bases; unmatched bases: 5. CDR3 amino acids: CASRTGPSNQPQHF. For the CDR3, the DNA is TGTGCCAGCAGGACAGGGCCCTCCAATCAGCCCCAGCATTTT.

This rearrangement joins TRBV27 to TRBJ2-2; the D is unclear. This CDR3 is 13 amino acids long. Germline-derived CDR1 and CDR2 are MNHEY and SMNVEV (reference sequence). Trimming stripped 10 bases from V and 4 bases from J, with 13 bases between. The CDR3 here is CATWRSATGELFF. In DNA form, the CDR3 reads TGTGCCACCTGGCGGTCCGCCACCGGGGAGCTGTTTTTT.

This clonotype occurred once. The chain is built from TRBV7-8 and TRBJ2-2; TRBD2 aligns across 9 bases. The length of the CDR3 is 17 residues. V lost 0 bases and J lost 6; bases outside the gene matches: 8. CDR1 is SGHVS and CDR2 is FQNEAQ in the germline V gene. The CDR3 here is CASSLASGTSPSGELFF. The CDR3 region has the DNA TGTGCCAGCAGCTTAGCTTCCGGGACTAGCCCCTCCGGGGAGCTGTTTTTT.